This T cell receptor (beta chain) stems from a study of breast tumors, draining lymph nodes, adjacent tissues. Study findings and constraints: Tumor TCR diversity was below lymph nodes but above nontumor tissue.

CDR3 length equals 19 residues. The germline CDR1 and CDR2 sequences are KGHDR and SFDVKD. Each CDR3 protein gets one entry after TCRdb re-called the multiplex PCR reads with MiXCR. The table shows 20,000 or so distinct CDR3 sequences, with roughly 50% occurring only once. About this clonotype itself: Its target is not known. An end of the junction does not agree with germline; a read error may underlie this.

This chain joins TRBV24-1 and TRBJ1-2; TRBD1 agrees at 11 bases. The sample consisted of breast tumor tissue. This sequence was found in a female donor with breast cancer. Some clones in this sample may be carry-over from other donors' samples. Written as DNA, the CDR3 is TGTGCCACCAGTGACACCTCCGGGACAGGGGGACTCGGAAACTATGGCTACCCCTTC. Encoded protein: CATSDTSGTGGLGNYGYPF.